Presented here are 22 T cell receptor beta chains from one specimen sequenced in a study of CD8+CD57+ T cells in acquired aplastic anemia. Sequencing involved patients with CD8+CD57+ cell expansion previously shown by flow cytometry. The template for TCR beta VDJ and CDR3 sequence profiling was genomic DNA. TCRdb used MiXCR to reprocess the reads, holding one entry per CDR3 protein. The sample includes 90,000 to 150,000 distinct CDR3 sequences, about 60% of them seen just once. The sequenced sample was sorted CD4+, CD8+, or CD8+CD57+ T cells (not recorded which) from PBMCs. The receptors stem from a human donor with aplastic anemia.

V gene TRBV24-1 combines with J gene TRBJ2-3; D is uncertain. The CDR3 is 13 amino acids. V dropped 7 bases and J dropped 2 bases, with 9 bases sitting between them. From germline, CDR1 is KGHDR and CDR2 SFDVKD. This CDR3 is CATRPPNTDTQYF. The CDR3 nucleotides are TGTGCCACCAGGCCACCCAACACAGATACGCAGTATTTT.

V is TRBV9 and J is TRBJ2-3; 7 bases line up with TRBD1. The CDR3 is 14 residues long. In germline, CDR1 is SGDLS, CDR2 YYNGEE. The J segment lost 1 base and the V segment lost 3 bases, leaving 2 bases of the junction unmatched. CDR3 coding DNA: TGTGCCAGCAGCGACGGGACAGGCACAGATACGCAGTATTTT. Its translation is CASSDGTGTDTQYF.

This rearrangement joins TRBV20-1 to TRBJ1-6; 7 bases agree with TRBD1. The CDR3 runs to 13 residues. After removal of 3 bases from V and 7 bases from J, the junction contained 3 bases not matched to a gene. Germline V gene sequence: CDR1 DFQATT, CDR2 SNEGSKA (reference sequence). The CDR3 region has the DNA TGCAGTGCTAGGACAGGGATCAATTCACCCCTCCACTTT. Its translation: CSARTGINSPLHF.

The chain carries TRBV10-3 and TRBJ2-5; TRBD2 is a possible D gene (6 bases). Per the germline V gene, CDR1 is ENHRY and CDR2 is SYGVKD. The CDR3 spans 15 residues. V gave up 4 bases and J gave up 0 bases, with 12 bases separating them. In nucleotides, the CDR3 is TGTGCCATCAGTGCGGGATCGGGGGACCAAGAGACCCAGTACTTC. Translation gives CAISAGSGDQETQYF.

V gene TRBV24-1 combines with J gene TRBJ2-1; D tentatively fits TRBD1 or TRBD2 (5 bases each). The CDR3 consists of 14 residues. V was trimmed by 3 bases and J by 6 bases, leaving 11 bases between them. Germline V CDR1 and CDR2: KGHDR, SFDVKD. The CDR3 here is CATSDGSGPNEQFF. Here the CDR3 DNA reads TGTGCCACCAGTGATGGGTCGGGGCCCAATGAGCAGTTCTTC.

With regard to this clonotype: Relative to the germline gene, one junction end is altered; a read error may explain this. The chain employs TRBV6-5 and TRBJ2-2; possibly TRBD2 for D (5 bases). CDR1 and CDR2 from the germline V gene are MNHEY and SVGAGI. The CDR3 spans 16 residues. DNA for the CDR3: TGTGCCAGCAGTTTTAATTCGGGTGCGAGCACCGGGGAGCTGCTTTTT. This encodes CASSFNSGASTGELLF.

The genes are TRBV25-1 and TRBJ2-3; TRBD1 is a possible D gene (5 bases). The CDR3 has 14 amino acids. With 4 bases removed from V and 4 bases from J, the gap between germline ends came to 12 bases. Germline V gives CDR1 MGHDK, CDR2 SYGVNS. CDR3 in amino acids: CASSGSQDADTQYF. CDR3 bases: TGTGCCAGCAGTGGCTCACAGGACGCAGATACGCAGTATTTT.

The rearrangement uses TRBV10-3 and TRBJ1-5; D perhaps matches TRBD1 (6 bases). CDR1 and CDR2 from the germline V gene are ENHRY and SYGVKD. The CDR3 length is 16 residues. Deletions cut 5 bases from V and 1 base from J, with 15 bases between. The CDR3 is CAISYLATGSNQPQHF. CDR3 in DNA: TGTGCCATCAGTTATTTGGCAACAGGGAGCAATCAGCCCCAGCATTTT.

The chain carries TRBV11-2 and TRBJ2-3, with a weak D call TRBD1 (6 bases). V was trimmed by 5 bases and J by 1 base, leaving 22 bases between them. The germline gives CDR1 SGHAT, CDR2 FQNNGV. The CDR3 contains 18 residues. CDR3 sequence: CASSLRQARSSGTDTQYF. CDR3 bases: TGTGCCAGCAGCCTACGACAGGCTCGGTCTTCTGGCACAGATACGCAGTATTTT.

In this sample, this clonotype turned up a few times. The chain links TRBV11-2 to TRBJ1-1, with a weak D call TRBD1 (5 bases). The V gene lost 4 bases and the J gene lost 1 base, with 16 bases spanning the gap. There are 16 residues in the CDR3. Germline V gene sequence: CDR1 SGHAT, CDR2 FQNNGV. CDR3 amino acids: CASSSQTRQPNTEAFF. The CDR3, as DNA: TGTGCCAGCAGCTCCCAGACCCGACAGCCGAACACTGAAGCTTTCTTT.

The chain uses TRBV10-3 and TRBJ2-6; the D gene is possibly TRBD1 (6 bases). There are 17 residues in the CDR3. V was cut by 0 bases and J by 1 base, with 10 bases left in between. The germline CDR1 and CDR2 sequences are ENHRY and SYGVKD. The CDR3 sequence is CAISESGAGSGANVLTF. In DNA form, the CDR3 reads TGTGCCATCAGTGAGTCGGGGGCGGGTTCTGGGGCCAACGTCCTGACTTTC.

CDR3 residues: CASSYRVQGLAANYEQYF. The CDR3 DNA follows: TGTGCCAGCAGCTACCGGGTCCAGGGACTAGCAGCAAACTACGAGCAGTACTTC. The rearrangement uses TRBV11-1 and TRBJ2-7; 9 bases are a match to TRBD2. Trimming removed 4 bases from V and 3 bases from J; junction bases left unmatched: 16. Germline values: CDR1 SGHAT, CDR2 FQDESV (reference sequence). The CDR3 spans 18 residues. Using reference TRBV11-1 and TRBJ2-7 for the parts outside the CDR3, the full variable domain is EAEVAQSPRYKITEKSQAVAFWCDPISGHATLYWYRQILGQGPELLVQFQDESVVDDSQLPKDRFSAERLKGVDSTLKIQPAELGDSAMYLCASSYRVQGLAANYEQYFGPGTRLTVT.

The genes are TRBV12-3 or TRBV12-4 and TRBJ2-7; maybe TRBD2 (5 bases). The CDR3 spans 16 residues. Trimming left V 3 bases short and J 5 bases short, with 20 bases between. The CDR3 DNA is TGTGCCAGCAGTTTTACCGGGGAGCTGTTTTGGGACGAGCAGTACTTC. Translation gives CASSFTGELFWDEQYF.

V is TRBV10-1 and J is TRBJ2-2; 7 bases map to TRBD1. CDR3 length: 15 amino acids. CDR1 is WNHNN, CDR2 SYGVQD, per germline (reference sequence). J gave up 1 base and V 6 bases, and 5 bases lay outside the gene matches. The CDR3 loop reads CASRAGQENTGELFF. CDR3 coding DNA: TGCGCCAGCAGGGCAGGACAGGAGAACACCGGGGAGCTGTTTTTT.

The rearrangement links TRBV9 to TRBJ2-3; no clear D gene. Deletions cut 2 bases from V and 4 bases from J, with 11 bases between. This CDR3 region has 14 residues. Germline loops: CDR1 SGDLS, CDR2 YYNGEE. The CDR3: CASSVSTWADTQYF. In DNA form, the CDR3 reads TGTGCCAGCAGCGTGTCCACCTGGGCAGATACGCAGTATTTT.

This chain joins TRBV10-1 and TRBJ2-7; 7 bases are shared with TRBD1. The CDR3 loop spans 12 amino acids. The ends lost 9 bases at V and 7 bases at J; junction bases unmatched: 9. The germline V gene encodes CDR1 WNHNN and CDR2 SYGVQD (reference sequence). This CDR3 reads CARGTGVGEQYF. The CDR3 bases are TGCGCCAGGGGAACAGGGGTTGGGGAGCAGTACTTC.

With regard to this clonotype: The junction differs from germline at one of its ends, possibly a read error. CDR3 sequence (DNA): TGTGCTAGCAGCCCGTCCGATGAAGAGACCCAGTACTTC. This gives the protein CASSPSDEETQYF. The J gene is TRBJ2-5, the V gene TRBV7-7; D call uncertain. CDR1 is SSHAT and CDR2 is FNYEAQ in the germline V gene (reference sequence). The CDR3 spans 13 residues.

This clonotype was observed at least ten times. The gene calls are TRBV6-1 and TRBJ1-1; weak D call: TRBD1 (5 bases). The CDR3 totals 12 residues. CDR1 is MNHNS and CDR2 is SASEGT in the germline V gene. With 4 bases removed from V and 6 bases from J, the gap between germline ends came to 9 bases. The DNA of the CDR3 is TGTGCCAGCAGTGCGACGGGGGCTGAAGCTTTCTTT. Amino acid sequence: CASSATGAEAFF.

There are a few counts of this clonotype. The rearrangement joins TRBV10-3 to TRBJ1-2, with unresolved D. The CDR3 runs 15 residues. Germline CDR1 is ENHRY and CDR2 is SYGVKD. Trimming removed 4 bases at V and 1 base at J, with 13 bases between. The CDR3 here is CAISVPQTRNYGYTF. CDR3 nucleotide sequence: TGTGCCATCAGTGTTCCACAGACCCGTAACTATGGCTACACCTTC.

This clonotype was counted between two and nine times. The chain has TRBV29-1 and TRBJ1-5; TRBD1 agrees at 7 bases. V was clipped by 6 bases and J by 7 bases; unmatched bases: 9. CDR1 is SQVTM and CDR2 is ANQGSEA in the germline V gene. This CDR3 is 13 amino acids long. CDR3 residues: CSVQDREEQPQHF. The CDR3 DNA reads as TGCAGCGTCCAAGACAGGGAGGAGCAGCCCCAGCATTTT.

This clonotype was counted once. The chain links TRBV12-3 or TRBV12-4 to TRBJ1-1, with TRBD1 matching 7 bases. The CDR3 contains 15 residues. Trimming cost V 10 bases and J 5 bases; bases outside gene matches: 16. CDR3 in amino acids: CAIDPGPLQGTEAFF. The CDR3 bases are TGTGCCATCGACCCGGGACCTTTACAGGGGACTGAAGCTTTCTTT.

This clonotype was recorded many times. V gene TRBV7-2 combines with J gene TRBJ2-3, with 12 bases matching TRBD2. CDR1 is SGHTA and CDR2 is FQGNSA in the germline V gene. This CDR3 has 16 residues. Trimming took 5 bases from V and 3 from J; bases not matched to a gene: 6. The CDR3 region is CASSTLAGGATDTQYF. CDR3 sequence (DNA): TGTGCCAGCAGCACACTAGCGGGGGGAGCAACAGATACGCAGTATTTT.